Below are 25 T cell receptor beta chains sequenced from a single sample in a study of T cell responses to AZD1222 COVID-19 vaccine. Produced via immunoSEQ multiplex PCR; TCRdb's table is partial and in-frame only. The sample lists about 40,000 clones; around 90% were seen once. Sample: peripheral blood, taken 28 days after the second dose of the MenACWY control vaccine. The receptors come from an adult who received the MenACWY meningococcal vaccine as a control.

The genes are TRBV3-1 (or the pseudogene TRBV3-2) and TRBJ2-1; 8 bases agree with TRBD2. CDR1 is LGHDT and CDR2 is YNNKEL in the germline V gene (reference sequence). CDR3 size: 16 residues. V trimming: 5 bases; J trimming: 7 bases; junction bases outside the gene matches: 13. CDR3 amino acids: CASSSWTGLAGNEQFF. CDR3 nucleotide sequence: TGTGCCAGCAGCTCTTGGACCGGCCTAGCGGGTAATGAGCAGTTCTTC.

V is TRBV24-1 and J is TRBJ2-3; no clear D gene. Per germline, CDR1 KGHDR and CDR2 SFDVKD. The CDR3 extends over 13 amino acids. The V gene lost 6 bases and the J gene lost 4 bases, with 10 bases spanning the gap. The chain's CDR3 is CATSSSLPDTQYF. The DNA for the CDR3 is TGTGCCACCAGTTCATCTCTCCCAGATACGCAGTATTTT.

J is TRBJ1-5 and V is TRBV21-1. TRBV21-1 is designated a pseudogene. The CDR3 has 13 amino acids. CDR3 region: CARNRRSNQPQHF. DNA of the CDR3: TGTGCCAGAAACAGGAGGAGCAATCAGCCCCAGCATTTT.

The chain couples TRBV19 to TRBJ1-2; 7 bases are shared with TRBD1. Germline V lookup: CDR1 LNHDA, CDR2 SQIVND (reference sequence). The CDR3 runs to 14 residues. V lost 6 bases and J lost 7; bases outside the gene matches: 11. CDR3 loop: CASSTAGGVFGYTF. DNA for the CDR3: TGTGCCAGTAGCACCGCAGGGGGAGTGTTTGGCTACACCTTC.

This clone was found once. The chain couples TRBV28 to TRBJ1-2, with D perhaps TRBD1 (5 bases). Germline V gives CDR1 MDHEN, CDR2 SYDVKM. The germline V and J ends were trimmed by 5 bases and 6 bases, with 10 bases remaining between them. This CDR3 is 12 amino acids long. The CDR3 coding sequence is TGTGCCAGCAGTGTACTGGGGGATGGCTACACCTTC. Encoded protein: CASSVLGDGYTF.

V and J are TRBV19 and TRBJ2-1; 11 bases agree with TRBD2. Germline V CDR1 and CDR2: LNHDA, SQIVND (reference sequence). V shed 7 bases and J 9 bases; nucleotides not matched to a gene: 5. The CDR3 covers 13 residues. CDR3 in DNA: TGTGCCAGTAATCTAGCGGGAGGAGGTGAGCAGTTCTTC. Translated, it gives CASNLAGGGEQFF.

The chain links TRBV10-3 to TRBJ1-3, with D uncertain. Germline CDR1 ENHRY, CDR2 SYGVKD. The V end was cut by 5 bases, the J end by 3 bases, with 11 bases between. This CDR3 spans 14 amino acids. The CDR3 sequence is CAISNYGIGNTIYF. CDR3 DNA sequence: TGTGCCATCAGTAATTATGGAATTGGAAACACCATATATTTT.

The V and J genes are TRBV11-3 and TRBJ2-1; D call uncertain. In germline, CDR1 is SGHNT, CDR2 YENEEA. Trimming removed 2 bases at V and 8 bases at J, with 10 bases between. The CDR3 is made up of 13 amino acids. CDR3 sequence (DNA): TGTGCCAGCAGCTTAAATGAGAGGTATGAGCAGTTCTTC. This codes for CASSLNERYEQFF.

V usage is TRBV7-9 and J usage is TRBJ2-1, with TRBD2 matching over 9 bases. Germline CDR1 SEHNR, CDR2 FQNEAQ (reference sequence). With 2 bases clipped from V and 7 bases from J, the junction kept 6 bases outside the gene matches. This CDR3 has 15 residues. The CDR3 spells CASSLSASGTNEQFF. The CDR3 DNA reads as TGTGCCAGCAGCTTATCCGCTAGCGGGACAAATGAGCAGTTCTTC.

The genes are TRBV5-1 and TRBJ2-3, with 9 bases that match TRBD2. In germline, CDR1 is SGHRS, CDR2 YFSETQ. The CDR3 consists of 19 residues. The junction had 15 bases not matched to a gene; V was cut back by 0 bases and J by 4 bases. CDR3 amino acids: CASSLGSASGIGVADTQYF. The CDR3 DNA is TGCGCCAGCAGCTTGGGGTCAGCTAGCGGGATTGGTGTCGCAGATACGCAGTATTTT.

The chain recombines TRBV18 with TRBJ2-5; tentative D call: TRBD1 (6 bases). In germline, CDR1 is KGHSH, CDR2 LQKENI. There are 15 residues in the CDR3. The V end was cut by 4 bases, the J end by 4 bases, with 16 bases between. The chain's CDR3 is CASSLTGLRGETQYF. CDR3 bases: TGTGCCAGCTCACTCACCGGGCTCAGGGGAGAGACCCAGTACTTC.

The chain uses TRBV7-9 and TRBJ1-6, with 9 bases lining up with TRBD1. V trimming: 5 bases; J trimming: 7 bases; junction bases outside the gene matches: 6. CDR3 length: 15 residues. CDR1 and CDR2 (germline): SEHNR, FQNEAQ (reference sequence). CDR3 loop: CASSDRGQGNSPLHF. CDR3 nucleotides: TGTGCCAGCAGCGACCGGGGACAGGGCAATTCACCCCTCCACTTT.

This chain uses TRBV14 with TRBJ2-5, with a weak D call TRBD2 (6 bases). Germline V gives CDR1 SGHDN, CDR2 FVKESK. V was pared by 1 base and J by 3 bases, with 24 bases between. This CDR3 has 19 amino acids. CDR3: CASSQVGRGKSRGKETQYF. As DNA, the CDR3 is TGTGCCAGCAGCCAAGTGGGACGGGGGAAAAGTAGAGGGAAAGAGACCCAGTACTTC. The full variable domain, its missing parts supplied by reference TRBV14 and TRBJ2-5, is EAGVTQFPSHSVIEKGQTVTLRCDPISGHDNLYWYRRVMGKEIKFLLHFVKESKQDESGMPNNRFLAERTGGTYSTLKVQPAELEDSGVYFCASSQVGRGKSRGKETQYFGPGTRLLVL.

This chain joins TRBV4-2 and TRBJ1-5, with a weak D call TRBD1 (5 bases). The V gene lost 4 bases and the J gene lost 2 bases, with 15 bases spanning the gap. Germline CDR1 reads LGHNA; CDR2 reads YNFKEQ. The CDR3 runs 16 residues. CDR3 nucleotide sequence: TGTGCCAGCAGCCTTTCATTCCGGGACCGCAATCAGCCCCAGCATTTT. The encoded protein is CASSLSFRDRNQPQHF.

The chain carries TRBV27 and TRBJ1-2; 7 nucleotides line up with TRBD1. The V gene end was trimmed by 8 bases and the J gene end by 7 bases; junction bases not matched to a gene: 16. The CDR3 is 15 amino acids. The germline V gene encodes CDR1 MNHEY and CDR2 SMNVEV (reference sequence). CDR3 loop: CASGRDRRYFFGYTF. In nucleotides, the CDR3 is TGTGCCAGCGGCCGGGACAGACGATATTTTTTTGGCTACACCTTC.

The genes are TRBV6-5 and TRBJ2-3; D is possibly TRBD2 (6 bases). From germline, CDR1 is MNHEY and CDR2 SVGAGI. V lost 6 bases, J lost 2 bases, and 15 bases lay in between. This CDR3 is 15 amino acids long. The CDR3 DNA reads TGTGCCAGCAGGAGGGACTTATGGAACACAGATACGCAGTATTTT. Its translation: CASRRDLWNTDTQYF.

The V gene is TRBV5-1, the J gene TRBJ1-1, with D unresolved. Trimming left V 7 bases short and J 0 bases short, with 10 bases between. The CDR3 extends over 13 amino acids. Germline CDR1 reads SGHRS; CDR2 reads YFSETQ. The CDR3 DNA is TGCGCCAGCTCCAGTCTGATGAACACTGAAGCTTTCTTT. As protein: CASSSLMNTEAFF.

The rearrangement uses TRBV3-1 (or the pseudogene TRBV3-2) and TRBJ1-5; perhaps TRBD1 as D (5 bases). CDR1 and CDR2 from the germline V gene are LGHDT and YNNKEL (reference sequence). V was pared by 8 bases and J by 0 bases, with 14 bases between. The CDR3 consists of 15 residues. Here the CDR3 reads CASSQVGGSNQPQHF. The DNA for the CDR3 is TGTGCCAGCTCCCAGGTTGGGGGTAGCAATCAGCCCCAGCATTTT.

This chain uses TRBV5-1 with TRBJ2-2, with a tentative D call TRBD1 (5 bases). V lost 4 bases and J 5 bases, leaving 24 bases between the germline ends. There are 18 residues in the CDR3. The germline V gene has CDR1 SGHRS and CDR2 YFSETQ. The CDR3 coding sequence is TGCGCCAGCAGCCCCTCTGAAGGGGCAGTAATGAAGACCGGGGAGCTGTTTTTT. Translated, it gives CASSPSEGAVMKTGELFF.

The chain combines TRBV9 with TRBJ2-1; D is tentatively TRBD1 or TRBD2 (5 bases each). CDR3 length equals 13 residues. Trimming left V 4 bases short and J 9 bases short, with 14 bases between. Germline assignment: CDR1 SGDLS and CDR2 YYNGEE. The CDR3 reads CASSTGTSSEQFF. The DNA of the CDR3 is TGTGCCAGCAGCACCGGGACGAGCAGTGAGCAGTTCTTC.

V gene TRBV21-1 combines with J gene TRBJ2-5; TRBD2 is taken as the D call from the table, unchecked against the DNA. TRBV21-1 is a known pseudogene. The CDR3 sequence is 20 residues long. CDR3 DNA sequence: TGTGCCAGCAGCAAAGAAAGTCAGACTAGCGGGACCCCGAGGCAAGAGACCCAGTACTTC. Protein product: CASSKESQTSGTPRQETQYF.

This clone was recorded once. This chain links TRBV2 with TRBJ1-2, with a weak D call TRBD1 (5 bases). The V end was cut by 1 base, the J end by 3 bases, with 15 bases between. The V gene's germline CDR1 is SNHLY and CDR2 FYNNEI. The CDR3 sequence is 16 residues long. The CDR3 nucleotides are TGTGCCAGCAGTGAAGACGGGACGCGGGTACACTATGGCTACACCTTC. This encodes CASSEDGTRVHYGYTF.

V usage is TRBV28 and J usage is TRBJ2-7; D could derive from TRBD1 or TRBD2 (5 bases each). Germline V lookup: CDR1 MDHEN, CDR2 SYDVKM. The CDR3 extends over 15 amino acids. V was trimmed by 8 bases and J by 2 bases, leaving 19 bases between them. The CDR3 reads CASQTRDRATYEQYF. The CDR3 nucleotides are TGTGCCAGCCAAACTAGGGACCGAGCTACCTACGAGCAGTACTTC.

The chain recombines TRBV5-1 with TRBJ2-1; possible D gene TRBD2, 6 bases. Germline CDR1 SGHRS, CDR2 YFSETQ. This CDR3 has 16 amino acids. V lost 5 bases and J 0 bases, leaving 15 bases between the germline ends. The chain's CDR3 is CASSLASLSSYNEQFF. In nucleotides, the CDR3 is TGCGCCAGCAGTCTAGCGTCTCTGAGCTCCTACAATGAGCAGTTCTTC.

The chain is built from TRBV7-2 and TRBJ2-7; 11 nucleotides line up with TRBD2. The germline V gene has CDR1 SGHTA and CDR2 FQGNSA. After removal of 6 bases from V and 3 bases from J, the junction contained 4 bases not matched to a gene. The CDR3 sequence is 14 residues long. CDR3 sequence reads: CASRRLAGYYEQYF. Here the CDR3 DNA reads TGTGCCAGCAGGCGACTAGCGGGGTACTACGAGCAGTACTTC.